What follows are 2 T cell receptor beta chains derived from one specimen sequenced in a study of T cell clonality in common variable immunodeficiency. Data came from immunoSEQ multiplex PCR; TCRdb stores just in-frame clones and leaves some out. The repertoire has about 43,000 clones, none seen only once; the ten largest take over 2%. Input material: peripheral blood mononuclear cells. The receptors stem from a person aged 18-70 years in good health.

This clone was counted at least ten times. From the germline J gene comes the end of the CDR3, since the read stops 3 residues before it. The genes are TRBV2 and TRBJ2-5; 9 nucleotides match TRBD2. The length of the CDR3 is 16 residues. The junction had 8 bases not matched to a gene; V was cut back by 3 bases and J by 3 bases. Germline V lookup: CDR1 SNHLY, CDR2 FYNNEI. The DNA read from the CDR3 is TGTGCCAGCAGTGATATGCGCGGGGGGGCAGAAGAGACC. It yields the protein CASSDMRGGAEET. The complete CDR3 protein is CASSDMRGGAEETQYF.

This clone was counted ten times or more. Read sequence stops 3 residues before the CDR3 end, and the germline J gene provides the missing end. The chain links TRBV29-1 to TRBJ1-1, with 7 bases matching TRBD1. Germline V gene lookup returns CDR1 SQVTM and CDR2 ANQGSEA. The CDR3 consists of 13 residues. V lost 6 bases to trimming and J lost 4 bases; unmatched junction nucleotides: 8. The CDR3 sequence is CSVLTGRPTEAFF. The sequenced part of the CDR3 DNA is TGCAGCGTCTTGACAGGGAGGCCCACTGAA.